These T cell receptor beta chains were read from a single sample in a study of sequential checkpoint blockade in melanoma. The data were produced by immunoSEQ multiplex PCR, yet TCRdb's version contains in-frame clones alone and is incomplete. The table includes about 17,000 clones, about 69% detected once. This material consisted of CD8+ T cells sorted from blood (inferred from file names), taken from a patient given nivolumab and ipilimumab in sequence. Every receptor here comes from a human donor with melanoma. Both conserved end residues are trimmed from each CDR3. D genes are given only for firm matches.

ASSWGTDPIYGYT TRBD1 TRBV11-2
ASSDPRTGAGYT TRBD1 TRBV7-6
ASTSAGGELWETQY TRBD2 TRBV5-1
ASRLAGGYQETQY TRBD2 TRBV5-1
ASSKKGTSGRYRPYEQY NA TRBV21-1
ASSFGTGLTYEQY TRBD1 TRBV7-3
ASSEKKGRMSMNTEAF NA TRBV6-1
ASSFRGRSNQPQH NA TRBV27
ASSHAYEQY NA TRBV27
ASSPVGQGSYEQY TRBD1 TRBV9
ASSLFDREPQH NA TRBV7-9
ASRRTGRNQPQH TRBD1 TRBV6-6
ASSAGGARNNEQF TRBD2 TRBV9
ASSAGQGRDTEAF TRBD1 TRBV11-2
ASSLWQGNNEQF NA TRBV27
ASSIRDSRFGYEQY TRBD1 TRBV19
ASSLDPIRGSAEAF NA TRBV7-9
ASSQGPSENTEAF NA TRBV4-1
ASSPGQVMNTEAF TRBD1 TRBV19
ASSTNRQGHYEQY TRBD1 TRBV7-9
ASSYFGTGSQPQH TRBD1 TRBV6-6
ASTRNPSSGNTIY NA TRBV27
ASSEPAGSVNEQY NA TRBV6-1
ASSLARGTGVNEQY TRBD1 TRBV27
ATSRDRGTEAF NA TRBV15
AISERIRDRPTEAF TRBD1 TRBV10-3
ASSQWPGQLGDTQY TRBD1 TRBV4-1
ASSYRDSELREQY NA TRBV5-5
ATSRPPDRNTEAF NA TRBV15
ASSPMGLQGNEQY NA TRBV7-9
ASSDSPELAGKDTQY TRBD2 TRBV6-4
ASSVKYTEAF NA TRBV5-6
ASSYVTGSAEAF TRBD1 TRBV6-5
ASSPVGGETQY NA TRBV7-6
ASSVAAGTLYEQY NA TRBV9
ASSVAAGQEYGYT TRBD1 TRBV9
ASSQEDSSYNEQF NA TRBV4-2
ASMRDSLAYEQY NA TRBV7-2
ASSLRQGSLEQY TRBD1 TRBV27
ASSSWTGGIHEQY TRBD1 TRBV7-9